This T cell receptor (beta chain) was obtained from a study of shared clonotypes between healthy human individuals. General study findings and limits: In general, naive subsets displayed greater estimated richness than memory subsets did. For naive CD4 cells, roughly 5.5% of clonotypes were shared across a few donors.

TCRdb's table, derived via immunoSEQ multiplex PCR, lists solely in-frame clones and lacks some. The table records about 2.4 million clones, under 95% of them present only once. V was cut by 5 bases and J by 2 bases, with 11 bases left in between. This CDR3 has 14 residues. Germline CDR1 is SGHRS and CDR2 is YFSETQ. With regard to this clone: Its target is not known.

Specimen: naive CD4+ T cells from PBMCs. Described subset: CD45RA+ positively selected. The receptor's source is a man in his late teens or twenties in good health. Some clones in this sample may be carry-over from other donors' samples. The chain employs TRBV5-1 and TRBJ2-4; the D is unclear. The CDR3 is CASSAVGSKNIQYF. CDR3 sequence (DNA): TGCGCCAGCAGTGCGGTGGGGTCCAAAAACATTCAGTACTTC.